The 31 T cell receptor beta chains reported below all come from one sample, sequenced in a study of T cells in Graves' hyperthyroidism and ophthalmopathy (dated by TCRdb to about 2019). Receptors were amplified or captured by multiplex PCR. Instrument used: Illumina HiSeq 2000. The TCR beta CDR3 regions were amplified from RNA transcripts. The TCR CDR3 was subjected to a first round of RT-PCR using the HTBI primer set and the Qiagen OneStep RT-PCR kit. Using fastp trimming at Q25 and MiXCR clonotype assembly, TCRdb reanalyzed the public sequencing data and kept in-frame beta chains. Here each entry gathers all rows of one CDR3 protein and keeps the most common genes and DNA. In all, the sample holds 220,000 or so distinct CDR3 sequences, and about 15% of those were seen once. Around 30% of the sample goes to the ten largest clones. The source material was blood. The receptors derive from a woman under 30 with Graves' ophthalmopathy.

This clonotype appeared many times. The chain is built from TRBV6-5 and TRBJ2-3; no firm D call. Germline CDR1 reads MNHEY; CDR2 reads SVGAGI. V was pared by 0 bases and J by 0 bases, with 10 bases between. This CDR3 has 16 amino acids. The chain's CDR3 is CASSYSLGFSTDTQYF. CDR3 DNA sequence: TGTGCCAGCAGTTACTCGTTGGGGTTTAGCACAGATACGCAGTATTTT.

This clonotype was detected many times. The chain links TRBV30 to TRBJ1-3; weak D call: TRBD1 (6 bases). Germline assignment: CDR1 GTSNPN and CDR2 SVGIG (reference sequence). With 2 bases removed from V and 3 bases from J, the gap between germline ends came to 11 bases. This CDR3 is built from 14 residues. The CDR3 region is CAWSTGTLGNTIYF. The CDR3 DNA sequence: TGTGCCTGGAGTACCGGGACACTTGGAAACACCATATATTTT.

This clonotype came up many times. V gene TRBV20-1 combines with J gene TRBJ1-1; D might be TRBD1 (5 bases). This CDR3 has 14 residues. Trimming took 1 base from V and 0 from J, leaving 9 bases between them. Per germline, CDR1 DFQATT and CDR2 SNEGSKA (reference sequence). The CDR3 sequence is CSARVGGVNTEAFF. The CDR3 DNA is TGCAGTGCTAGAGTGGGGGGGGTGAACACTGAAGCTTTCTTT.

This clonotype was observed at least ten times. The chain recombines TRBV2 with TRBJ1-2, with a weak D call TRBD1 (5 bases). The CDR3 runs to 14 residues. V shed 7 bases and J shed 0 bases, with 12 bases lying between them. Germline CDR1 reads SNHLY; CDR2 reads FYNNEI. The CDR3 protein is CASNQGGTNYGYTF. CDR3 bases: TGTGCCAGCAACCAGGGAGGCACTAACTATGGCTACACCTTC.

In its sample, this clonotype was seen many times. The chain is built from TRBV3-1 and TRBJ2-3; 7 positions agree with TRBD2. The CDR3 loop spans 14 amino acids. Germline assignment: CDR1 LGHDT and CDR2 YNNKEL (reference sequence). The V and J ends lost 6 bases and 1 base, in that order; junction bases with no gene match: 4. DNA of the CDR3: TGTGCCAGCAGACGGCTAGCGGGCACAGATACGCAGTATTTT. This translates into CASRRLAGTDTQYF.

This clonotype has just a few counts. A much larger clone differs from this one at a single base, so this may be a read error. The chain carries TRBV19 and TRBJ2-2; 7 bases match TRBD1. The CDR3 extends over 15 amino acids. Germline V gene sequence: CDR1 LNHDA, CDR2 SQIVND (reference sequence). The CDR3 is CASSGWGQNTGELVF. The CDR3 region has the DNA TGTGCCAGTAGTGGGTGGGGACAGAACACCGGGGAGCTGGTTTTT.

This clonotype was picked up many times. V is TRBV7-2 and J is TRBJ2-7; D gene ambiguous. The germline gives CDR1 SGHTA, CDR2 FQGNSA. The V end lost 5 bases, the J end lost 0 bases, and 5 bases lay between the germline ends. The CDR3 length is 12 residues. In DNA form, the CDR3 reads TGTGCCAGCAGCGCCCTCTCCTACGAGCAGTACTTC. This sequence encodes CASSALSYEQYF.

This clonotype was seen ten or more times. V is TRBV10-1 and J is TRBJ2-2; D is possibly TRBD2 (5 bases). Germline values: CDR1 WNHNN, CDR2 SYGVQD (reference sequence). V lost 6 bases and J lost 8, with 13 bases in between. This CDR3 is built from 13 residues. CDR3 amino acids: CASSRTSPGELFF. The DNA for the CDR3 is TGCGCCAGCAGCCGGACTTCTCCGGGGGAGCTGTTTTTT.

Note on this clonotype: This may arise from a read error, as a much more abundant clone is one base away. The rearrangement joins TRBV29-1 to TRBJ2-7; D may be TRBD2 (6 bases). Germline CDR1 SQVTM, CDR2 ANQGSEA. The CDR3 has 12 residues. CDR3 nucleotide sequence: TGCAGCCTTGAGGTCGGGAGCTACGAGCAGTACTTC. This codes for CSLEVGSYEQYF.

V and J are TRBV19 and TRBJ2-5; perhaps TRBD2 as D (7 bases). V was shortened by 10 bases and J by 5 bases, with 17 bases between the two germline ends. The CDR3 sequence is 13 residues long. Germline-derived CDR1 and CDR2 are LNHDA and SQIVND (reference sequence). In DNA, the CDR3 is TGTGCCACAGGGACGGGGGGCCTGGAGACCCAGTACTTC. This sequence encodes CATGTGGLETQYF.

There are many counts of this clonotype. V is TRBV3-1 and J is TRBJ2-7; weak D call: TRBD1 (5 bases). The CDR3 runs 14 residues. V lost 4 bases, J lost 4 bases, and 14 bases lay in between. In germline, CDR1 is LGHDT, CDR2 YNNKEL (reference sequence). CDR3 region: CASSPEGVWYEQYF. CDR3 in DNA: TGTGCCAGCAGCCCAGAAGGGGTCTGGTACGAGCAGTACTTC.

This clonotype has at least ten counts. The CDR3 loop reads CASSLEARSNQPQHF. CDR3 bases: TGTGCCAGCAGTTTAGAGGCTAGGAGCAATCAGCCCCAGCATTTT. The chain joins TRBV12-3 or TRBV12-4 to TRBJ1-5; D uncertain. The CDR3 runs to 15 residues. V was clipped by 1 base and J by 1 base, with 8 bases between them.

The sample holds many counts of this clonotype. This rearrangement joins TRBV7-9 to TRBJ2-3, with TRBD2 identical over 14 bases. Losses at the gene ends were 5 bases for V and 2 bases for J; bases not matched to a gene: 12. This CDR3 has 19 residues. The germline V gene encodes CDR1 SEHNR and CDR2 FQNEAQ (reference sequence). The CDR3 here is CASSGRLAGGRSPTDTQYF. The CDR3 nucleotides read TGTGCCAGCAGCGGACGACTAGCGGGGGGGCGATCACCCACAGATACGCAGTATTTT. Full variable domain (outside the CDR3, taken from reference TRBV7-9 and TRBJ2-3): DTGVSQNPRHKITKRGQNVTFRCDPISEHNRLYWYRQTLGQGPEFLTYFQNEAQLEKSRLLSDRFSAERPKGSFSTLEIQRTEQGDSAMYLCASSGRLAGGRSPTDTQYFGPGTRLTVL.

This chain connects TRBV6-1 to TRBJ2-2; TRBD1 or TRBD2 may be the D gene (5 bases each). V lost 7 bases and J 6 bases, leaving 18 bases between the germline ends. Germline V gene lookup returns CDR1 MNHNS and CDR2 SASEGT. CDR3 length: 15 amino acids. In DNA form, the CDR3 reads TGTGCCAGCACCGAGAGTGGGGGAATCCCCGGGGAGCTGTTTTTT. This encodes CASTESGGIPGELFF.

There are a few counts of this clonotype. A much larger clone sits a single nucleotide away, making a read error possible. V is TRBV10-3 and J is TRBJ1-1; a possible D gene is TRBD1 (5 bases). Germline values: CDR1 ENHRY, CDR2 SYGVKD. The CDR3 covers 14 residues. CDR3 sequence (DNA): TGTGCCATCAGTGATGGGGGTGGAATCACTGGAGCTTTCTTT. It is translated as CAISDGGGITGAFF.

This clonotype was seen only a few times. The J gene is TRBJ1-2, the V gene TRBV6-1, with D unclear. CDR3 size: 14 residues. Germline V gene lookup returns CDR1 MNHNS and CDR2 SASEGT. The V gene lost 6 bases and the J gene lost 0 bases, with 11 bases spanning the gap. CDR3 nucleotide sequence: TGTGCCAGCAGATCACGGTTAGCTAACTATGGCTACACCTTC. Residues: CASRSRLANYGYTF.

This chain connects TRBV6-2 or TRBV6-3 to TRBJ1-2; a weak D match, TRBD1 (5 bases). The germline gives CDR1 MNHEY, CDR2 SVGEGT. V lost 6 bases to trimming and J lost 8 bases, with 16 bases between them. The CDR3 totals 13 residues. The CDR3 loop reads CASSVPGRGGYTF. In nucleotides, the CDR3 is TGTGCCAGCAGCGTACCGGGACGCGGAGGCTACACCTTC.

This clonotype has at least ten counts. This chain connects TRBV9 to TRBJ1-6; TRBD1 is a possible D gene (5 bases). Germline V lookup: CDR1 SGDLS, CDR2 YYNGEE. Between the trimmed V and J ends, which lost 2 bases and 0 bases, there was a span of 9 bases. The CDR3 is 16 residues long. The CDR3 sequence is CASSVRGSSYNSPLHF. The CDR3 DNA reads TGTGCCAGCAGCGTTCGGGGGAGCTCCTATAATTCACCCCTCCACTTT.

The sample holds a few counts of this clonotype. The J gene is TRBJ1-4, the V gene TRBV4-1; D ambiguous. Trimming cost V 0 bases and J 4 bases, with 21 bases left between them. This CDR3 has 19 residues. Germline lookup yields CDR1 MGHRA and CDR2 YSYEKL. The CDR3 DNA reads as TGCGCCAGCAGCCAAGATATTACAAGGCAGCTTCCCCTTAATGAAAAACTGTTTTTT. Its protein product is CASSQDITRQLPLNEKLFF.

A few counts support this clonotype. The CDR3 is CASSQKPGARGYTF. The CDR3 DNA follows: TGTGCCAGCAGCCAAAAACCAGGGGCAAGGGGCTACACCTTC. This chain joins TRBV3-1 and TRBJ1-2; a possible D gene is TRBD1 (6 bases). Per the germline V gene, CDR1 is LGHDT and CDR2 is YNNKEL (reference sequence). The CDR3 contains 14 residues. V lost 2 bases, J lost 8 bases, and 15 bases lay in between.

In its sample, this clonotype was seen many times. This chain uses TRBV18 with TRBJ2-1, with D perhaps matching TRBD1 or TRBD2 (5 bases each). CDR1 is KGHSH and CDR2 is LQKENI in the germline V gene. This CDR3 is 15 amino acids long. Trimming removed 6 bases from V and 0 bases from J, with 12 bases in between. In nucleotides, the CDR3 is TGTGCCAGCTCTTCCACCGGGACCTCCTACAATGAGCAGTTCTTC. Its translation: CASSSTGTSYNEQFF.

This clonotype was seen ten or more times. The chain combines TRBV3-2 with TRBJ1-1; the DNA was not used to check the table's D call, TRBD1. TRBV3-2 counts as a pseudogene. This CDR3 comprises 11 residues. CDR3 nucleotides: TGTGCCACGAGACAGGGACGTGAAGCTTTCTTT. This encodes CATRQGREAFF.

This clonotype has at least ten counts. The rearrangement uses TRBV30 and TRBJ2-3; D not certain. Trimming pared 0 bases from V and 5 bases from J, leaving 12 bases between. From germline, CDR1 is GTSNPN and CDR2 SVGIG (reference sequence). CDR3 length: 14 amino acids. This chain's CDR3 is CAWSVGGVRDTQYF. The CDR3 nucleotides are TGTGCCTGGAGTGTAGGCGGAGTGAGAGATACGCAGTATTTT. Complete variable domain (other parts from reference TRBV30 and TRBJ2-3): SQTIHQWPATLVQPVGSPLSLECTVEGTSNPNLYWYRQAAGRGLQLLFYSVGIGQISSEVPQNLSASRPQDRQFILSSKKLLLSDSGFYLCAWSVGGVRDTQYFGPGTRLTVL.

The V and J genes are TRBV5-1 and TRBJ1-2; tentatively, D is TRBD1 (5 bases). This CDR3 is built from 14 residues. Trimming took off 0 bases at V and 4 bases at J, with 10 bases between the two ends. CDR1 and CDR2 from the germline V gene are SGHRS and YFSETQ. The CDR3 spells CASSLGGVTYGYTF. Written as DNA, the CDR3 is TGCGCCAGCAGCTTGGGAGGGGTTACCTATGGCTACACCTTC.

The sample holds a few counts of this clonotype. J is TRBJ1-6 and V is TRBV12-3 or TRBV12-4; D may be TRBD1 (6 bases). V lost 7 bases and J 0 bases, leaving 13 bases between the germline ends. The length of the CDR3 is 16 residues. The CDR3 DNA reads as TGTGCCAGCACTAAAGACAGGAGCTCCTATAATTCACCCCTCCACTTT. It translates to CASTKDRSSYNSPLHF.

This clonotype was detected ten times or more. CDR3 sequence reads: CASSSKPGLSWDEQFF. The CDR3 region has the DNA TGTGCCAGCAGCTCGAAACCGGGCCTCTCTTGGGATGAGCAGTTCTTC. This sequence joins TRBV7-3 and TRBJ2-1; D is ambiguous. CDR3 length: 16 amino acids. Trimming removed 4 bases at V and 8 bases at J, with 21 bases between. Germline CDR1 is SGHTA and CDR2 is FQGTGA.

As for this clonotype: One junction end does not reproduce the germline sequence, and a read error may be involved. This chain joins TRBV4-3 and TRBJ2-1; possibly TRBD2 for D (6 bases). Germline assignment: CDR1 LGHNA and CDR2 YSLEER. The length of the CDR3 is 13 residues. The CDR3 protein is CASSQDGSGEQSF. The CDR3 region has the DNA TGCGCCAGCAGCCAAGATGGTAGCGGAGAGCAGTCCTTC.

In its sample, this clonotype was seen a few times. The chain couples TRBV14 to TRBJ1-2; D gene unclear. Trimming removed 5 bases at V and 1 base at J, with 11 bases between. The CDR3 sequence is 14 residues long. Germline values: CDR1 SGHDN, CDR2 FVKESK. CDR3 nucleotide sequence: TGTGCCAGCAGCTGGGCCTACTTTAACTATGGCTACACCTTC. It is translated as CASSWAYFNYGYTF. Complete variable domain (other parts from reference TRBV14 and TRBJ1-2): EAGVTQFPSHSVIEKGQTVTLRCDPISGHDNLYWYRRVMGKEIKFLLHFVKESKQDESGMPNNRFLAERTGGTYSTLKVQPAELEDSGVYFCASSWAYFNYGYTFGSGTRLTVV.

This clonotype has at least ten counts. V gene TRBV5-1 combines with J gene TRBJ2-5; D unclear. The V gene's germline CDR1 is SGHRS and CDR2 YFSETQ. Trimming pared 4 bases from V and 5 bases from J, leaving 12 bases between. This CDR3 contains 13 residues. DNA of the CDR3: TGCGCCAGCAGCCCCGCAATAGGGGAGACCCAGTACTTC. It is translated as CASSPAIGETQYF.

Ten or more counts support this clonotype. CDR3 in amino acids: CASSTRTAMVGETQYF. CDR3 coding DNA: TGTGCCAGCAGTACCCGGACAGCAATGGTAGGAGAGACCCAGTACTTC. The chain is built from TRBV28 and TRBJ2-5; D possibly corresponds to TRBD1 (6 bases). V was pared by 5 bases and J by 4 bases, with 20 bases between. The germline CDR1 and CDR2 sequences are MDHEN and SYDVKM. CDR3 length: 16 amino acids.

This clonotype was counted ten times or more. The J gene is TRBJ1-2, the V gene TRBV20-1; D possibly corresponds to TRBD1 (5 bases). V dropped 6 bases and J dropped 4 bases, with 15 bases sitting between them. This CDR3 has 13 residues. Per germline, CDR1 DFQATT and CDR2 SNEGSKA (reference sequence). The CDR3 nucleotides are TGCAGTGCCGGGGCAGGGTCATTCTATGGCTACACCTTC. Amino acid sequence: CSAGAGSFYGYTF.